Sequencing of this T cell receptor (beta chain) was carried out in a study of shared clonotypes between healthy human individuals. Study findings and constraints: Large depth notwithstanding, sorted-subset sequencing proved incomplete by rarefaction. When naive CD4 clonotypes were compared across four donors, 4% to 6.5% were shared.

With regard to this clone: Its antigen is still unknown.

It was at deep level that the assay was run. In the sorted-subset replicate PCRs, 200 ng DNA, 25,000 to 35,000 T cell genomes, was used. Generated by immunoSEQ multiplex PCR, the TCRdb table keeps only in-frame clones and is missing some. The sample consists of approximately 640,000 clones, 90% of them appearing once. This CDR3 is 14 amino acids long. Trimming removed 10 bases at V and 2 bases at J, with 16 bases between. The V gene's germline CDR1 is MNHNS and CDR2 SASEGT. The sample comprised memory CD8+ T cells from PBMCs. This sample's subset: CD45RO+ cells pooled with CCR7-negative TemRA cells. The receptor was derived from a man between 18 and 35 years old in good health. Some clones in this sample may be carry-over from other donors' samples. This chain joins TRBV6-1 and TRBJ2-3; D gene ambiguous. CDR3 nucleotide sequence: TGTGCCACCTCTCCTATCCCGGCCACAGATACGCAGTATTTT. Translating it yields CATSPIPATDTQYF.